The 29 T cell receptor beta chains below were found in one sample sequenced in a study of blood T cell repertoires in COVID-19. Clones were sequenced by immunoSEQ multiplex PCR, and TCRdb holds only the in-frame ones, with some missing. The table shows about 83,000 clones, with around 90% occurring only once. The sequenced material came from peripheral blood. These receptors came from a man older than 75 with active or convalescent COVID-19.

This chain uses TRBV28 with TRBJ1-1, with D uncertain. Trimming removed 8 bases from V and 1 base from J, with 8 bases in between. Per germline, CDR1 MDHEN and CDR2 SYDVKM. CDR3 length: 12 amino acids. The CDR3 nucleotides are TGTGCCAGCTATGGAGGGAACACTGAAGCTTTCTTT. This encodes CASYGGNTEAFF.

The rearrangement links TRBV19 to TRBJ2-3, with 7 bases lining up with TRBD2. The CDR3 is made up of 15 amino acids. V gave up 5 bases and J gave up 6 bases; unmatched junction bases: 11. CDR1 LNHDA and CDR2 SQIVND come from the germline V gene (reference sequence). CDR3 residues: CASSPRGLSFDTQYF. The CDR3 bases are TGTGCCAGTAGTCCCCGGGGACTAAGCTTTGATACGCAGTATTTT.

This chain links TRBV9 with TRBJ2-3; 8 nucleotides agree with TRBD2. The length of the CDR3 is 14 residues. CDR1 SGDLS and CDR2 YYNGEE come from the germline V gene. V was clipped by 2 bases and J by 6 bases; unmatched bases: 5. CDR3 coding DNA: TGTGCCAGCAGCGTTTTCCGGGGGGGCGATACGCAGTATTTT. Translating gives CASSVFRGGDTQYF.

The J gene is TRBJ1-1, the V gene TRBV28, with TRBD1 identical over 8 bases. Germline trimming cut 5 bases from V and 4 bases from J; bases unmatched to any gene: 9. Germline CDR1 is MDHEN and CDR2 is SYDVKM. This CDR3 comprises 15 residues. DNA of the CDR3: TGTGCCAGCAGTCCCAGGGGGCAGGGACGCACTGAAGCTTTCTTT. Encoded protein: CASSPRGQGRTEAFF.

The genes are TRBV14 and TRBJ1-6; 7 nucleotides agree with TRBD1. The CDR3 spans 15 residues. The V gene's germline CDR1 is SGHDN and CDR2 FVKESK. Trimming at V came to 2 bases and at J to 7 bases, leaving 5 bases not matched to a gene. The CDR3 here is CASSQNPGGNSPLHF. The CDR3 DNA follows: TGTGCCAGCAGCCAAAATCCAGGGGGGAATTCACCCCTCCACTTT.

The V call is TRBV19, the J call TRBJ1-1; 8 bases match TRBD1. The CDR3 has 13 residues. Trimming took 6 bases from V and 8 from J; bases not matched to a gene: 8. Germline assignment: CDR1 LNHDA and CDR2 SQIVND (reference sequence). CDR3 coding DNA: TGTGCCAGTAGCAGGGGGCGAGGGGCGGAAGCTTTCTTT. Translating gives CASSRGRGAEAFF.

The chain recombines TRBV5-5 with TRBJ2-2; 11 bases are shared with TRBD2. V shed 6 bases and J 2 bases; nucleotides not matched to a gene: 9. Germline lookup yields CDR1 SGHKS and CDR2 YYEKEE (reference sequence). CDR3 size: 17 residues. CDR3 DNA sequence: TGTGCCAGCAACCACGGTCTAGCGGGGGGAAACACCGGGGAGCTGTTTTTT. This sequence encodes CASNHGLAGGNTGELFF. Full variable domain (missing parts from reference TRBV5-5 and TRBJ2-2): DAGVTQSPTHLIKTRGQQVTLRCSPISGHKSVSWYQQVLGQGPQFIFQYYEKEERGRGNFPDRFSARQFPNYSSELNVNALLLGDSALYLCASNHGLAGGNTGELFFGEGSRLTVL.

The V call is TRBV19, the J call TRBJ2-1, with 7 positions matching TRBD2. V dropped 3 bases and J dropped 5; count of bases not matched to a gene: 1. CDR3 length equals 13 residues. Germline V gene sequence: CDR1 LNHDA, CDR2 SQIVND (reference sequence). The CDR3 DNA reads as TGTGCCAGTAGTATCGGGACTAACAATGAGCAGTTCTTC. Amino acids: CASSIGTNNEQFF.

The chain links TRBV11-2 to TRBJ1-2; D might be TRBD1 (5 bases). This CDR3 comprises 13 residues. Germline CDR1 and CDR2: SGHAT and FQNNGV. V gave up 5 bases and J gave up 2 bases, with 9 bases separating them. CDR3 sequence reads: CASSPSGNYGYTF. The DNA for the CDR3 is TGTGCCAGCAGCCCCTCAGGGAACTATGGCTACACCTTC.

This rearrangement joins TRBV3-1 (or the pseudogene TRBV3-2) to TRBJ1-6; D is perhaps TRBD1 (6 bases). Trimming pared 7 bases from V and 6 bases from J, leaving 13 bases between. Germline CDR1 and CDR2: LGHDT and YNNKEL (reference sequence). The CDR3 is made up of 14 amino acids. In nucleotides, the CDR3 is TGTGCCAGCACGTTACAGGGAAGTAATTCACCCCTCCACTTT. Translation gives CASTLQGSNSPLHF.

This rearrangement joins TRBV18 to TRBJ1-5; tentatively, D is TRBD1 (5 bases). Germline assignment: CDR1 KGHSH and CDR2 LQKENI. Between the trimmed V and J ends, which lost 9 bases and 5 bases, there was a span of 11 bases. The CDR3 spans 12 residues. CDR3 coding DNA: TGTGCCAGTACCAGGGCCGATCAGCCCCAGCATTTT. Its translation is CASTRADQPQHF.

The chain carries TRBV18 and TRBJ1-2; D gene ambiguous. CDR1 and CDR2 (germline): KGHSH, LQKENI. The CDR3 loop spans 13 amino acids. Deletions cut 1 base from V and 5 bases from J, with 8 bases between. The CDR3 spells CASSPLHSYGYTF. DNA for the CDR3: TGTGCCAGCTCACCACTCCACTCATATGGCTACACCTTC.

This chain links TRBV15 with TRBJ2-4; 9 nucleotides align to TRBD2. Trimming took 0 bases from V and 7 from J; bases not matched to a gene: 4. CDR1 and CDR2 from the germline V gene are LNHNV and YYDKDF (reference sequence). CDR3 length equals 15 residues. The CDR3 reads CATSREPGLANIQYF. The CDR3 region has the DNA TGTGCCACCAGCAGAGAGCCGGGACTAGCTAACATTCAGTACTTC.

On this clone itself: Compared with germline, one end of the junction differs, possibly owing to a read error. The chain couples TRBV7-7 to TRBJ2-1, with a possible D match to TRBD2 (5 bases). CDR1 is SSHAT, CDR2 FNYEAQ, per germline (reference sequence). The CDR3 loop spans 15 amino acids. For the CDR3, the DNA is TGTGCTAGCAGCTTAGGGTCTAGAGGGTACAATGAGCAGTTCTTC. This codes for CASSLGSRGYNEQFF.

The chain is built from TRBV5-1 and TRBJ2-3; 10 bases align to TRBD1. The CDR3 has 21 residues. V gave up 4 bases and J gave up 2 bases; unmatched junction bases: 22. Germline assignment: CDR1 SGHRS and CDR2 YFSETQ. CDR3 sequence: CASSHTSKPGQGIPLTDTQYF. Written as DNA, the CDR3 is TGCGCCAGCAGCCATACATCTAAGCCGGGACAGGGGATTCCTCTCACAGATACGCAGTATTTT.

This clone was seen once. V is TRBV7-2 and J is TRBJ1-1, with D perhaps TRBD1 (5 bases). The CDR3 loop spans 13 amino acids. Trimming cost V 6 bases and J 4 bases, with 12 bases left between them. Germline V gene sequence: CDR1 SGHTA, CDR2 FQGNSA. The CDR3 DNA reads TGTGCCAGCAGAACTGGGGGGAGCACTGAAGCTTTCTTT. Translation gives CASRTGGSTEAFF.

This clone showed up just a few times. The chain carries TRBV14 and TRBJ1-1; D remains unclear. V was pared by 4 bases and J by 4 bases, with 13 bases between. The length of the CDR3 is 14 residues. Per the germline V gene, CDR1 is SGHDN and CDR2 is FVKESK. The CDR3 bases are TGTGCCAGCAGCCCCGCGGGGTATCCCACTGAAGCTTTCTTT. This codes for CASSPAGYPTEAFF.

The chain joins TRBV18 to TRBJ1-2, with D hard to call. In germline, CDR1 is KGHSH, CDR2 LQKENI. V gave up 3 bases and J gave up 2 bases, with 10 bases separating them. This CDR3 is built from 14 residues. CDR3 nucleotide sequence: TGTGCCAGCTCACCTTATGGAGAGAACTATGGCTACACCTTC. Encoded protein: CASSPYGENYGYTF.

The J gene is TRBJ2-7, the V gene TRBV5-5; 9 nucleotides line up with TRBD1. Looked up from germline, CDR1 is SGHKS and CDR2 is YYEKEE (reference sequence). The CDR3 spans 14 residues. V lost 3 bases to trimming and J lost 3 bases; unmatched junction nucleotides: 4. CDR3 amino acids: CASSSGQGIYEQYV. The CDR3 coding sequence is TGTGCCAGCAGCTCAGGACAGGGGATCTACGAGCAGTACGTC.

The CDR3 region is CAWSVKGTGVSGANVLTF. CDR3 sequence (DNA): TGTGCCTGGAGTGTTAAGGGGACGGGAGTATCTGGGGCCAACGTCCTGACTTTC. The rearrangement joins TRBV30 to TRBJ2-6; D possibly corresponds to TRBD2 (6 bases). The CDR3 is 18 residues long. Trimming shortened V by 0 bases and J by 1 base, and 16 bases separated the two germline ends. Germline V gives CDR1 GTSNPN, CDR2 SVGIG (reference sequence).

The chain joins TRBV19 to TRBJ1-2; perhaps TRBD1 as D (5 bases). Germline V gives CDR1 LNHDA, CDR2 SQIVND (reference sequence). The CDR3 sequence is 15 residues long. Between the trimmed V and J ends, which lost 5 bases and 0 bases, there was a span of 13 bases. The DNA of the CDR3 is TGTGCCAGTAGTCGGCGGGGGGAGGCTAACTATGGCTACACCTTC. Its protein product is CASSRRGEANYGYTF.

This clone occurred a few times. The rearrangement uses TRBV7-2 and TRBJ2-7; 11 nucleotides line up with TRBD2. V shed 4 bases, J shed 9 bases, and the junction held 8 bases outside the gene matches. Germline lookup yields CDR1 SGHTA and CDR2 FQGNSA. The CDR3 sequence is 14 residues long. CDR3 loop: CASSSVTSGSLQYV. The CDR3 DNA reads TGTGCCAGCAGCTCCGTAACTAGCGGGAGTCTGCAGTACGTC.

The J gene is TRBJ1-6, the V gene TRBV19, with D tentatively TRBD1 (6 bases). V was trimmed by 1 base and J by 12 bases, leaving 10 bases between them. The germline gives CDR1 LNHDA, CDR2 SQIVND (reference sequence). This CDR3 comprises 13 residues. This chain's CDR3 is CASSIGWTEPLHF. The CDR3 bases are TGTGCCAGTAGTATAGGGTGGACAGAACCCCTCCACTTT.

This rearrangement joins TRBV13 to TRBJ2-2; D unclear. This CDR3 is 14 amino acids long. The germline V gene encodes CDR1 PRHDT and CDR2 FYEKMQ (reference sequence). Trimming took off 6 bases at V and 2 bases at J, with 10 bases between the two ends. The CDR3 nucleotides are TGTGCCAGCAGTCCAAGAACAAACACCGGGGAGCTGTTTTTT. Protein product: CASSPRTNTGELFF.

Worth noting for this clone: Other DNA sequences in the sample encode the same CDR3. V is TRBV20-1 and J is TRBJ1-1; D call uncertain. The germline gives CDR1 DFQATT, CDR2 SNEGSKA (reference sequence). The CDR3 has 11 amino acids. V lost 6 bases and J lost 4, with 9 bases in between. CDR3 in amino acids: CSAARGTEAFF. CDR3 coding DNA: TGCAGTGCCGCCAGAGGCACTGAAGCTTTCTTT.

The rearrangement uses TRBV18 and TRBJ1-2, with 7 nucleotides matching TRBD1. The CDR3 spans 17 residues. Germline V gene sequence: CDR1 KGHSH, CDR2 LQKENI. With V trimmed by 1 base and J by 0 bases, 8 bases remained unmatched. CDR3: CASSPQQGISANYGYTF. Here the CDR3 DNA reads TGTGCCAGCTCACCACAACAGGGGATCTCGGCTAACTATGGCTACACCTTC.

The genes are TRBV5-6 and TRBJ1-1, with 7 nucleotides matching TRBD1. With V trimmed by 5 bases and J by 4 bases, 11 bases remained unmatched. Germline V gene lookup returns CDR1 SGHDT and CDR2 YYEEEE. The CDR3 runs 15 residues. The CDR3 sequence: CASSNPTGRSTEAFF. In DNA form, the CDR3 reads TGTGCCAGCAGTAACCCGACAGGGCGATCCACTGAAGCTTTCTTT.

V usage is TRBV28 and J usage is TRBJ1-1, with 9 bases matching TRBD1. Germline V lookup: CDR1 MDHEN, CDR2 SYDVKM. This CDR3 is built from 13 residues. J lost 5 bases, V lost 11 bases, and 9 bases had no gene match. CDR3 loop: CALDRQGGTEAFF. In DNA, the CDR3 is TGTGCCTTAGACCGACAGGGGGGGACTGAAGCTTTCTTT. The full variable domain, in which reference TRBV28 and TRBJ1-1 provide the parts outside the CDR3, is DVKVTQSSRYLVKRTGEKVFLECVQDMDHENMFWYRQDPGLGLRLIYFSYDVKMKEKGDIPEGYSVSREKKERFSLILESASTNQTSMYLCALDRQGGTEAFFGQGTRLTVV.

The chain recombines TRBV6-5 with TRBJ1-6; TRBD1 is a possible D gene (6 bases). The CDR3 sequence is 13 residues long. The germline gives CDR1 MNHEY, CDR2 SVGAGI. The V end was cut by 8 bases, the J end by 10 bases, with 15 bases between. This CDR3 reads CASQTQGYSPLHF. The CDR3 DNA is TGTGCCAGCCAAACTCAGGGGTACTCACCCCTCCACTTT.